This entry concerns a single T cell receptor beta chain. The data are from a study of blood T cell repertoires in COVID-19. Across the whole study: From the United States, Italy and Spain came samples of acute and convalescent COVID-19. Sources were T cells, B-cell-depleted T cells, or PBMCs; the material itself was cDNA or gDNA.

Germline V gives CDR1 LGHDT, CDR2 YNNKEL (reference sequence). The CDR3 length is 14 residues. With 1 base removed from V and 8 bases from J, the gap between germline ends came to 11 bases. Authors' methods: It was from reference gene primer amplification that nucleated cell counts were estimated. The assay was immunoSEQ multiplex PCR, and TCRdb's table has in-frame clones only and misses some. V and J calls and clone size are given by that table; D and trimming were obtained from the DNA. This sample carries about 200,000 clones, 88% of them seen once, and the ten largest clones take approximately 1.5%.

The sample comprised peripheral blood. The chain links TRBV3-1 (or the pseudogene TRBV3-2) to TRBJ1-4, with a possible D match to TRBD1 (6 bases). This sequence originates from a man aged 18 to 30 with active or convalescent COVID-19. CDR3 region: CASSQGQVGEKLFF. The DNA of the CDR3 is TGTGCCAGCAGCCAAGGACAGGTCGGCGAAAAACTGTTTTTT.